This is a list of T cell receptor beta chains from one sample in a study of spatial heterogeneity in lung cancer. TCRdb analysed the 5' RACE reads with MiXCR anew, one entry per CDR3 protein. The data contain 25,000 to 30,000 distinct CDR3 sequences, under 6.5% of them singletons. This sample comprised PBMCs, obtained at follow-up. These receptors all stem from a male donor with early-stage non-small cell lung cancer. The CDR3 runs from the conserved cysteine through the conserved F or W. Fields, in order: clone size, J gene, V gene, CDR3 protein. The listing skips clone size in some rows; elsewhere it reads once, few, many or a size class.

>many|TRBJ1-4|TRBV6-5
CASSPGTGVEKLFF
>.|TRBJ2-3|TRBV6-4
CASSAEAGEADTQYF
>.|TRBJ1-4|TRBV7-9
CASSPRDSSEKLFF
>many|TRBJ2-1|TRBV6-2/TRBV6-3
CAPSYSDYNEQFF
>many|TRBJ2-7|TRBV20-1
CSAPLLSGTPDEQYF
>many|TRBJ2-5|TRBV4-3
CASSQVGFRETQYF
>many|TRBJ1-2|TRBV6-2/TRBV6-3
CASRGDTTNYGYTF
>many|TRBJ1-5|TRBV20-1
CSARRETVNQPQHF
>many|TRBJ2-3|TRBV20-1
CSARTGWVGTDTQYF
>many|TRBJ2-1|TRBV29-1
CSGDEQFF
>many|TRBJ2-1|TRBV30
CAWSDLGLADNEQFF
>many|TRBJ2-1|TRBV3-1
CASSQDQDRGVRNEQFF
>many|TRBJ2-1|TRBV4-3
CASSRGTSGYNEQFF
>many|TRBJ2-5|TRBV6-2/TRBV6-3
CASSYGTGAKETQYF
>medium-sized|TRBJ2-3|TRBV7-9
CASSLLLLGITDTQYF
>few|TRBJ1-5|TRBV19
CASRKRNRGRVNQPQHF
>many|TRBJ2-7|TRBV12-3/TRBV12-4
CASSFSDYEQYF
>.|TRBJ1-4|TRBV20-1
CTPWRGRANEKLFF
>few|TRBJ2-5|TRBV28
CASSLNPGQGEETQYF
>many|TRBJ1-2|TRBV29-1
CSVNTGDTYGYTF
>.|TRBJ2-7|TRBV2
CASIVDRVHEQYF
>.|TRBJ2-6|TRBV12-3/TRBV12-4
CASSLALPGGVTGANVLTF
>few|TRBJ1-1|TRBV3-1
CASSPPVGEAFF
>many|TRBJ2-2|TRBV7-2
CASRSDWDTGELFF
>many|TRBJ1-1|TRBV7-9
CASSLPTGVTEAFF
>many|TRBJ2-7|TRBV12-3/TRBV12-4
CASSLNSQGTASYEQYF
>.|TRBJ1-1|TRBV20-1
CSAWDTNTEAFF
>many|TRBJ1-1|TRBV12-3/TRBV12-4
CASTPLTGPNTEAFF
>many|TRBJ2-3|TRBV29-1
CSSPGAGAGDTQYF
>few|TRBJ2-1|TRBV6-5
CASSLVLSAYNEQFF
>many|TRBJ2-1|TRBV6-2/TRBV6-3
CASSPTSGRAALEQFF
>many|TRBJ1-2|TRBV7-6
CASSILQGWRYGYTF
>.|TRBJ1-2|TRBV20-1
CSARGEGNYGYTF
>.|TRBJ2-5|TRBV5-1
CASSLLEAGGQYF
>.|TRBJ2-5|TRBV27
CASSLTRIGETQYF
>.|TRBJ2-2|TRBV4-2
CASSRSGGGTGELFF
>.|TRBJ2-1|TRBV19
CASRTLLGGRPYNEQFF
>few|TRBJ1-1|TRBV7-3
CASSLIGGTANTEAFF
>few|TRBJ1-3|TRBV20-1
CSATDRAAGNTIYF
>many|TRBJ1-1|TRBV10-3
CAISVGETEAFF
>many|TRBJ2-3|TRBV6-4
CASRTGTGETDTQYF
>many|TRBJ2-3|TRBV9
CASSRLPGADTQYF
>many|TRBJ2-3|TRBV15
CATSRDQRQYF
>many|TRBJ1-1|TRBV7-9
CASSRRTENTEAFF
>many|TRBJ2-2|TRBV6-5
CASSTGGLRELFF
>few|TRBJ1-1|TRBV12-3/TRBV12-4
CASSFSGSVAEAFF
>many|TRBJ1-2|TRBV27
CASSFRKEGYGYTF
>.|TRBJ2-7|TRBV20-1
CSARGLRTDSYEQYF
>few|TRBJ2-5|TRBV7-2
CASSLGGAQETQYF
>.|TRBJ1-1|TRBV7-8
CASSSQGHTEAFF
>.|TRBJ1-3|TRBV20-1
CSAKRTEGHTIYF
>few|TRBJ2-1|TRBV6-2/TRBV6-3
CASRHGLAGAYNEQFF
>.|TRBJ2-1|TRBV6-2/TRBV6-3
CASNLGIYNDGQFF
>many|TRBJ2-3|TRBV18
CASSPRPPDTQYF
>many|TRBJ2-3|TRBV7-8
CASSYAGGLTDTQYF